The T cell receptor beta chain under discussion was sequenced for a study of beta chain features in type 1 diabetes (dated by TCRdb to the late 2010s). For context, the study as a whole: Patients and healthy donors did not differ in mean age, gender distribution, total cell number or subset yield. Across all samples, roughly 110,000,000 sorted cells were examined, and cell number per subset correlated strongly with RNA yield. The study compared the TCRB repertoires of sorted circulating CD4+ T cell subsets in recently diagnosed type 1 diabetes patients with those in matched healthy donors. Regulatory and stem cell-like memory subsets were isolated from only 8 patients and roughly eight healthy donors, whereas naive and central memory subsets came from all 30 or so donors.

The trim is 0 bases for V and 8 bases for J, with a gap of 14 bases between the germline ends. From the cysteine through the phenylalanine, the CDR3 covers 15 amino acids. Solely the CDR3 DNA is kept, with 45 bases framed from the first base. CDR1 and CDR2 (MGHRA, YSYEKL) derive from the germline V gene. The High Capacity cDNA Reverse Transcription Kit was used to reverse transcribe all of the isolated RNA, meaning that expressed TCRB transcripts were what got sequenced. Deep immunoSEQ sequencing was applied to naive, central memory and regulatory T cell samples, giving an average of around 3.8 million total reads per sample. After sorted cells were lysed in RLT buffer, RNA was extracted with DNase-treated RNeasy Micro or Mini kits, with the choice depending on cell number. To prevent cross-contamination, each cell subset was processed individually, whereas patient and healthy donor samples were processed jointly. TCRB sequences were amplified from cDNA with the immunoSEQ multiplex PCR, producing 87-bp fragments spanning the CDR3 region. Sequencing of the amplicons was performed on the Illumina HiSeq platform. On the study's bioinformatics: PCR bias was corrected computationally using synthetic template baselines, and reads within Hamming distance 2 were collapsed, with unmergeable singletons discarded. By aligning reads against IMGT, V, D and J genes, CDR3 length, and insertions or deletions at six rearrangement sites were assigned. Clonotype counts were normalized to sorted cell number within each subset before computing true diversity and Gini coefficients with the tcR R package. The overlap coefficient, calculated on TCRB nucleotide sequences, was used to quantify repertoire sharing. Out-of-frame TCRB sequences from naive cells were analyzed as a proxy for the pre-selection repertoire. Held by TCRdb, this immuneACCESS table contains in-frame sequences only and omits some clones. Under half of the omission traces to an unresolved V gene where checked; the cause of the rest is unknown. The DNA was the basis for D and trimming; V, J and clone size are from that table. Counted in this sample were around 690,000 clones; under 15% of them appeared once. The ten largest make up about 0.11% of the sample.

Points on this clone: No cognate antigen has been identified for it. Base qualities are missing; no much larger clone stands one base away.

Each donor gave one peripheral blood draw, averaging approximately 0.11 L, which was collected into heparinised tubes. A BD FACSAria II was used to sort naive, central memory, regulatory and stem cell-like memory CD4+ T cells with a panel that included CD45RO, CCR7, CD25, CD127, CD95 and CD27. Purity was above 98% for every sorted population. PBMCs were separated immediately by Lymphoprep density gradient centrifugation and were stained directly, without being cultured. So that batch effects would be minimized, each experiment stained and sorted samples in pairs, pairing one healthy donor with one patient. Broader findings and caveats from the paper: Sequencing cDNA rather than genomic DNA could over-represent highly expressing activated cells, although activation and CD3 levels did not differ between groups. Because small numbers of individuals were included in the HLA sub-analyses, any influence of HLA type on TCRB rearrangement was left unresolved. Shorter templates might be favored by PCR, yet because patient and control samples were amplified and corrected together, any such skew would affect both groups equally. At VDJ recombination sites, patients with type 1 diabetes made fewer insertions and deleted more nucleotides, a pattern implying thymic rearrangement abnormalities. A moderate but significant shortening of TCRB CDR3 length was observed in type 1 diabetes patients in all four CD4+ subsets. The naive, central memory and regulatory TCRB repertoires appeared to resemble one another more closely among patients than among healthy donors.

The receptor was isolated from a man aged 25 to 40 with type 1 diabetes. Input material: naive CD4+ T cells from blood. The sample's cell subset or site, from its label and the paper: true naive CD4+ T cells. This sequence uses TRBV4-1 and TRBJ2-1; a tentative D call is TRBD1 (6 bases match). The nucleotide sequence is TGCGCCAGCAGCCAAGAGGGTCAGGGGTTCTATGAGCAGTTCTTC. Its coded protein is CASSQEGQGFYEQFF.